This TCR beta chain is drawn from a study of long-term antiretroviral therapy in people with HIV. This clone was counted only a few times. V was trimmed by 6 bases and J by 4 bases, leaving 16 bases between them. CDR3 length: 14 amino acids. The germline gives CDR1 ENHRY, CDR2 SYGVKD. The authors ran the immunoSEQ assay, v3.0, at survey level. Repertoires were generated with immunoSEQ multiplex PCR, while TCRdb's copy carries only in-frame clones and drops some. Counted here are some 20,000 clones, around 82% occurring once; the ten biggest clones make up 14%. This chain joins TRBV10-3 and TRBJ2-7; D perhaps matches TRBD2 (5 bases). This material consisted of unsorted PBMCs, taken 2.9 years after starting antiretroviral therapy. The clonotype was recovered from a woman in her twenties or thirties with HIV. The CDR3 loop is CAIRGVDTKYEQYF. The CDR3 DNA sequence: TGTGCCATCAGGGGAGTCGACACAAAATACGAGCAGTACTTC.